A single sample is the source of the 24 T cell receptor beta chains below, sequenced in a study of cytomegalovirus exposure and HLA in healthy donors. Primers: 60 Vbeta forward and 13 Jbeta reverse. Measured with immunoSEQ multiplex PCR; TCRdb has only the in-frame clones, and not every one. The sample lists fewer than 150,000 clones; around 77% were seen once. What was sequenced was PBMCs. The receptors stem from a human donor in good health.

This chain connects TRBV7-2 to TRBJ2-4, with 7 bases identical to TRBD1. Germline V lookup: CDR1 SGHTA, CDR2 FQGNSA. The length of the CDR3 is 14 residues. The V and J ends lost 3 bases and 9 bases, in that order; junction bases with no gene match: 8. The CDR3 reads CASSLEQGLGIQYF. CDR3 DNA: TGTGCCAGCAGCTTGGAACAGGGGTTAGGCATTCAGTACTTC.

The chain recombines TRBV5-1 with TRBJ2-7, with a possible D match to TRBD2 (5 bases). This CDR3 contains 16 residues. V shed 4 bases and J shed 6 bases, with 23 bases lying between them. Germline lookup yields CDR1 SGHRS and CDR2 YFSETQ. CDR3 nucleotides: TGCGCCAGCAGCCGGGATCTGGCTCCGGCAGGTTCCGAGCAGTACTTC. It is translated as CASSRDLAPAGSEQYF.

The chain has TRBV7-3 and TRBJ2-1; 12 positions match TRBD2. CDR1 is SGHTA, CDR2 FQGTGA, per germline. J gave up 6 bases and V 2 bases, and 2 bases lay outside the gene matches. CDR3 size: 15 residues. CDR3 residues: CASSLQGLAGNEQFF. The CDR3 nucleotides are TGTGCCAGCAGCTTACAGGGACTAGCGGGCAATGAGCAGTTCTTC.

This clone has more than one count but fewer than ten. J is TRBJ1-4 and V is TRBV29-1; D is perhaps TRBD1 (6 bases). This CDR3 spans 14 amino acids. The germline V and J ends were trimmed by 4 bases and 7 bases, with 16 bases remaining between them. CDR1 SQVTM and CDR2 ANQGSEA come from the germline V gene. CDR3 coding DNA: TGCAGCGTTGTAACAGGGCTGGATGGTGAAAAACTGTTTTTT. It encodes CSVVTGLDGEKLFF.

This chain joins TRBV9 and TRBJ2-7; D is possibly TRBD2 (6 bases). CDR3 size: 15 residues. CDR1 is SGDLS, CDR2 YYNGEE, per germline. V was cut by 7 bases and J by 2 bases, with 19 bases left in between. The CDR3 DNA is TGTGCCAGCGCGATTGGGGCTAGCGCAACCTACGAGCAGTACTTC. This translates into CASAIGASATYEQYF. The variable domain in full, with the rest retrieved from reference TRBV9 and TRBJ2-7, is DSGVTQTPKHLITATGQRVTLRCSPRSGDLSVYWYQQSLDQGLQFLIQYYNGEERAKGNILERFSAQQFPDLHSELNLSSLELGDSALYFCASAIGASATYEQYFGPGTRLTVT.

The chain couples TRBV28 to TRBJ1-1; weak D call: TRBD1 (5 bases). The CDR3 has 12 amino acids. Trimming removed 4 bases at V and 8 bases at J, with 11 bases between. Germline-derived CDR1 and CDR2 are MDHEN and SYDVKM. The CDR3 protein is CASSSRQKEAFF. CDR3 bases: TGTGCCAGCAGTTCTAGACAGAAAGAAGCTTTCTTT.

The V and J genes are TRBV7-2 and TRBJ2-1; 16 nucleotides agree with TRBD2. CDR3 length: 15 residues. Per germline, CDR1 SGHTA and CDR2 FQGNSA. V shed 5 bases, J shed 9 bases, and the junction held 4 bases outside the gene matches. The CDR3 bases are TGTGCCAGCAGCACGGGACTAGCGGGAGGGGGTGAGCAGTTCTTC. Protein: CASSTGLAGGGEQFF.

This chain links TRBV7-9 with TRBJ2-3; 9 nucleotides line up with TRBD2. Germline V gene data show CDR1 as SEHNR and CDR2 as FQNEAQ (reference sequence). The CDR3 has 15 residues. Trimming cost V 3 bases and J 4 bases; bases outside gene matches: 5. The CDR3, as DNA: TGTGCCAGCAGCTTTGGGCGGGAGGGCCCAGATACGCAGTATTTT. It translates to CASSFGREGPDTQYF.

V and J are TRBV6-5 and TRBJ1-1, with a tentative D call TRBD1 (5 bases). The CDR3 has 14 residues. Germline loops: CDR1 MNHEY, CDR2 SVGAGI. V shed 6 bases and J shed 1 base, with 12 bases lying between them. The chain's CDR3 is CASSPPTGNTEAFF. Here the CDR3 DNA reads TGTGCCAGCAGCCCGCCCACAGGGAACACTGAAGCTTTCTTT.

J is TRBJ2-3 and V is TRBV2; 12 bases match TRBD2. The trim removed 8 bases at V and 0 bases at J, leaving 3 bases unmatched. CDR3 length: 15 amino acids. CDR1 is SNHLY and CDR2 is FYNNEI in the germline V gene. CDR3 nucleotides: TGTGCCAGCCATGGGACTAGCGGGAGCACAGATACGCAGTATTTT. Translated: CASHGTSGSTDTQYF.

The chain recombines TRBV28 with TRBJ2-7; TRBD2 matches 9 bases. Trimming took 8 bases from V and 0 from J; bases not matched to a gene: 5. The CDR3 runs 14 residues. From germline, CDR1 is MDHEN and CDR2 SYDVKM. The CDR3 is CASYGTSSSYEQYF. The CDR3 DNA reads as TGTGCCAGCTATGGGACTAGCAGCTCCTACGAGCAGTACTTC.

This clone has only a few counts. The chain uses TRBV11-2 and TRBJ2-3, with 12 nucleotides matching TRBD1. The V and J ends lost 6 bases and 2 bases, in that order; junction bases with no gene match: 9. CDR1 SGHAT and CDR2 FQNNGV come from the germline V gene. The CDR3 consists of 17 residues. CDR3: CASSWDGTGGLTDTQYF. For the CDR3, the DNA is TGTGCCAGCAGTTGGGACGGGACAGGGGGCCTCACAGATACGCAGTATTTT.

The rearrangement links TRBV30 to TRBJ2-5, with a weak D call TRBD2 (6 bases). The DNA end favors TRBJ2-7, so the J call may be wrong. The germline CDR1 and CDR2 sequences are GTSNPN and SVGIG (reference sequence). This CDR3 region has 13 residues. CDR3 sequence (DNA): TGTGCCTTGGAGTCTAGCGTTTCCTACGAGCAGTACTTC. Amino acid sequence: CALESSVSYEQYF.

This clone has just a few counts. The identical CDR3 is also encoded by other nucleotide sequences in the sample. The rearrangement uses TRBV6-1 and TRBJ2-1; possible D gene TRBD1, 5 bases. CDR1 is MNHNS, CDR2 SASEGT, per germline. CDR3 size: 12 residues. The ends were cut back, 5 bases at V and 5 bases at J, with 7 bases in the middle. This CDR3 is CASSHRNNEQFF. CDR3 bases: TGTGCCAGCAGTCACAGGAACAATGAGCAGTTCTTC.

V and J are TRBV9 and TRBJ2-2; the D is unclear. Trimming cost V 2 bases and J 1 base, with 15 bases left between them. This CDR3 is built from 17 residues. CDR1 is SGDLS, CDR2 YYNGEE, per germline. The CDR3 sequence: CASSVMLQLKNTGELFF. The CDR3 coding sequence is TGTGCCAGCAGCGTTATGTTACAGCTAAAGAACACCGGGGAGCTGTTTTTT.

This clone was picked up a small number of times. This chain links TRBV6-5 with TRBJ2-1; a weak D match, TRBD2 (5 bases). Germline CDR1 and CDR2: MNHEY and SVGAGI. Trimming took 7 bases from V and 0 from J, leaving 10 bases between them. The CDR3 has 14 residues. CDR3 bases: TGTGCCAGCAAGAGGGAGAGCTCCTACAATGAGCAGTTCTTC. This translates into CASKRESSYNEQFF.

V usage is TRBV11-2 and J usage is TRBJ1-2; 10 nucleotides agree with TRBD1. The CDR3 contains 14 residues. With 1 base clipped from V and 6 bases from J, the junction kept 2 bases outside the gene matches. Germline values: CDR1 SGHAT, CDR2 FQNNGV. The chain's CDR3 is CASSLVGTGDGYTF. CDR3 sequence (DNA): TGTGCCAGCAGCTTAGTTGGGACAGGGGATGGCTACACCTTC.

Notes on this clone: The junction and the germline gene differ at one end; a read error may be behind it. V is TRBV7-7 and J is TRBJ2-7, with 7 bases that match TRBD1. Germline loops: CDR1 SSHAT, CDR2 FNYEAQ (reference sequence). The CDR3 extends over 13 amino acids. CDR3: CASSLRDRYEQYF. CDR3 in DNA: TGTGCTAGCAGCCTACGGGACAGATACGAGCAGTACTTC.

V is TRBV10-3 and J is TRBJ2-3; the match to TRBD2 covers 10 bases. This CDR3 has 16 amino acids. CDR1 is ENHRY and CDR2 is SYGVKD in the germline V gene. The J segment lost 0 bases and the V segment lost 3 bases, leaving 3 bases of the junction unmatched. The CDR3 loop reads CAISDLLAGSTDTQYF. CDR3 DNA: TGTGCCATCAGTGATCTACTAGCGGGGAGCACAGATACGCAGTATTTT.

The gene calls are TRBV19 and TRBJ2-7; D ambiguous. The V gene lost 1 base and the J gene lost 6 bases, with 13 bases spanning the gap. CDR3 size: 14 residues. Germline CDR1 LNHDA, CDR2 SQIVND (reference sequence). This CDR3 reads CASSIGLASVEQYF. CDR3 coding DNA: TGTGCCAGTAGTATAGGGTTAGCTTCGGTCGAGCAGTACTTC.

V and J are TRBV10-3 and TRBJ1-5; possible D gene TRBD1, 5 bases. This CDR3 has 15 amino acids. Trimming left V 3 bases short and J 6 bases short, with 15 bases between. Germline CDR1 ENHRY, CDR2 SYGVKD. The CDR3 loop reads CAISDSGDPGQPQHF. The DNA of the CDR3 is TGTGCCATCAGTGATTCGGGGGATCCAGGTCAGCCCCAGCATTTT.

The J gene is TRBJ1-5, the V gene TRBV28; maybe TRBD1 (5 bases). This CDR3 contains 14 residues. V was trimmed by 6 bases and J by 9 bases, leaving 18 bases between them. CDR1 is MDHEN, CDR2 SYDVKM, per germline. The chain's CDR3 is CASSPDWGSGPQHF. Written as DNA, the CDR3 is TGTGCCAGCAGCCCCGATTGGGGCTCGGGGCCCCAGCATTTT.

CDR3 region: CASSPAGDSYNEQFF. DNA of the CDR3: TGCGCCAGCAGTCCGGCGGGAGACTCCTACAATGAGCAGTTCTTC. The rearrangement links TRBV5-1 to TRBJ2-1; 7 bases match TRBD2. Losses at the gene ends were 5 bases for V and 0 bases for J; bases not matched to a gene: 5. The CDR3 loop spans 15 amino acids. In germline, CDR1 is SGHRS, CDR2 YFSETQ.

This clone was counted a few times. This CDR3 reads CASSPFRFNEQFF. CDR3 sequence (DNA): TGTGCCAGCAGCCCTTTCCGTTTCAATGAGCAGTTCTTC. The chain has TRBV6-1 and TRBJ2-1, with D unresolved. The CDR3 has 13 residues. Trimming pared 6 bases from V and 6 bases from J, leaving 12 bases between. In germline, CDR1 is MNHNS, CDR2 SASEGT.